The 9 T cell receptor beta chains below were found in one sample sequenced in a study of blood T cells in healthy people across ages. Combining a sample-barcoded 5' primer with a J-beta primer mix, a second PCR ran for roughly 6 to 12 cycles. TCRdb recomputed calls from the 5' RACE reads with MiXCR, one row per CDR3 protein. Of 700,000 or so distinct CDR3 sequences detected, over 40% appear once; the ten largest clones hold around 32%. Sample: blood. These receptors were collected from a man at least 80 years old in good health.

The J gene is TRBJ2-1, the V gene TRBV20-1, with D tentatively TRBD1 (5 bases). TRBJ2-7 matches the DNA end more closely, so the J call is doubtful. Germline CDR1 and CDR2: DFQATT and SNEGSKA (reference sequence). CDR3 length: 13 amino acids. CDR3 in DNA: TGCAGTGCTAGAACAGTTATGGACAATGAGCAGTACTTC. As protein: CSARTVMDNEQYF.

Comment on this clonotype: A single base separates this from a much larger clone, so it may be a read error. The genes are TRBV12-3 or TRBV12-4 and TRBJ2-3; D gene unclear. CDR3 length equals 13 residues. V lost 7 bases and J lost 1, with 9 bases in between. CDR3 in DNA: TGTGCCAGCAAGCCAGTGGGCACAGATACGCAGTATTTT. Its translation: CASKPVGTDTQYF.

J is TRBJ2-7 and V is TRBV25-1, with TRBD1 matching 8 bases. The germline gives CDR1 MGHDK, CDR2 SYGVNS. The J segment lost 0 bases and the V segment lost 6 bases, leaving 4 bases of the junction unmatched. There are 14 residues in the CDR3. The CDR3 DNA sequence: TGTGCCAGCAGCAGGGGGCCTACCTCCTACGAGCAGTACTTC. Residues: CASSRGPTSYEQYF.

Of note for this clonotype: This may arise from a read error, as a much more abundant clone is one base away. V is TRBV29-1 and J is TRBJ2-5, with 10 bases fitting TRBD2. Germline V CDR1 and CDR2: SQVTM, ANQGSEA. J lost 3 bases, V lost 7 bases, and 2 bases had no gene match. The CDR3 consists of 12 residues. CDR3 nucleotides: TGCAGCGGCGGGACTAGCGAAGAGACCCAGTACTTC. It specifies CSGGTSEETQYF.

In this sample, this clonotype turned up a few times. J is TRBJ2-2 and V is TRBV12-3 or TRBV12-4; 15 bases are shared with TRBD2. The ends lost 2 bases at V and 0 bases at J; junction bases unmatched: 10. This CDR3 spans 21 amino acids. The CDR3 nucleotides read TGTGCCAGCAGTTTAACAAAGGCAGGACTAGCGGGGGGGACGAACACCGGGGAGCTGTTTTTT. Its translation: CASSLTKAGLAGGTNTGELFF.

In its sample, this clonotype was seen a few times. The chain couples TRBV6-4 to TRBJ2-1; 9 nucleotides agree with TRBD2. Per the germline V gene, CDR1 is MRHNA and CDR2 is SNTAGT. The CDR3 spans 15 residues. The V segment lost 10 bases and the J segment 5 bases; nucleotides outside the gene matches: 12. The CDR3, as DNA: TGTGCCAACATCGAGCGCGGGAGGGCCCACAATGAGCAGTTCTTC. Its protein is CANIERGRAHNEQFF.

The chain has TRBV15 and TRBJ2-5; D perhaps matches TRBD1 (5 bases). There are 14 residues in the CDR3. Germline V gene lookup returns CDR1 LNHNV and CDR2 YYDKDF (reference sequence). The germline V and J ends were trimmed by 4 bases and 5 bases, with 14 bases remaining between them. CDR3 residues: CATSIRVVVETQYF. The CDR3 DNA reads TGTGCCACCAGCATCAGGGTAGTGGTGGAGACCCAGTACTTC.

This clonotype has a handful of counts. The chain combines TRBV5-5 with TRBJ1-2; the D is unclear. V lost 4 bases and J lost 3, with 10 bases in between. CDR1 is SGHKS, CDR2 YYEKEE, per germline (reference sequence). CDR3 size: 13 residues. The CDR3 DNA sequence: TGTGCCAGCAGCCCCCGACGGGACTATGGCTACACCTTC. Protein sequence: CASSPRRDYGYTF.

The sample holds a few counts of this clonotype. The genes are TRBV20-1 and TRBJ2-1; 7 nucleotides match TRBD1. CDR1 and CDR2 (germline): DFQATT, SNEGSKA (reference sequence). V trimming: 0 bases; J trimming: 9 bases; junction bases outside the gene matches: 14. CDR3 size: 16 residues. The CDR3 sequence is CSARDHRQGYQVEQFF. CDR3 DNA sequence: TGCAGTGCTAGAGATCACAGACAGGGTTACCAGGTTGAGCAGTTCTTC.